The 27 T cell receptor beta chains below all came from one sample that was sequenced in a study of T-cell memory formation after mild COVID-19. One entry per CDR3 protein, called by TCRdb with MiXCR from the 5' RACE reads. The sample gives about 470,000 distinct CDR3 sequences, about 23% of which show up once; 9.5% to 15% is in the top ten. Sequenced sample: PBMCs or a T cell subset sorted from them (not recorded which). The receptor set was obtained from an adult woman who had mild COVID-19 (a few samples of this study predate the infection). Cell type and time point are not known.

This clonotype was detected only a few times. V gene TRBV7-2 combines with J gene TRBJ2-3, with 10 bases that match TRBD2. After removal of 6 bases from V and 5 bases from J, the junction contained 11 bases not matched to a gene. This CDR3 region has 16 residues. The germline gives CDR1 SGHTA, CDR2 FQGNSA. The CDR3 DNA sequence: TGTGCCAGCAGTTTTGTAGCGGGAGGCCCCCTAGATACGCAGTATTTT. Protein: CASSFVAGGPLDTQYF.

This clonotype was seen a handful of times. The rearrangement joins TRBV6-5 to TRBJ1-2; D might be TRBD1 (5 bases). Per the germline V gene, CDR1 is MNHEY and CDR2 is SVGAGI. The V gene lost 6 bases and the J gene lost 4 bases, with 12 bases spanning the gap. This CDR3 has 13 residues. CDR3 coding DNA: TGTGCCAGCAGGTGGGGACCGGGCTATGGCTACACCTTC. Protein product: CASRWGPGYGYTF.

The sample holds a few counts of this clonotype. V usage is TRBV1 and J usage is TRBJ2-7; the table names TRBD1, a call not compared with the DNA. TRBV1 is labeled a pseudogene. The CDR3 sequence is 19 residues long. CDR3 sequence (DNA): TGCACCAGCACCCGTACCGCGTCTCCAGGGGGAGTCTGGGTCTACGAGCAGTACTTC. It codes for CTSTRTASPGGVWVYEQYF.

This clonotype turned up a few times. The germline gene is not matched at one end of the junction; a read error may be the cause. V and J are TRBV29-1 and TRBJ1-2; D gene unclear. The V gene's germline CDR1 is SQVTM and CDR2 ANQGSEA. This CDR3 contains 12 residues. CDR3 sequence reads: CSVVVQLGFNPF. The CDR3 DNA sequence: TGCAGCGTTGTTGTCCAGCTAGGCTTCAATCCCTTC.

This clonotype was observed once. The chain links TRBV19 to TRBJ2-3; D unclear. Germline V CDR1 and CDR2: LNHDA, SQIVND (reference sequence). This CDR3 contains 15 residues. V gave up 5 bases and J gave up 0 bases, with 12 bases separating them. The CDR3 DNA is TGTGCCAGTAGTGGGTCTGCGGTTAGCACAGATACGCAGTATTTT. This codes for CASSGSAVSTDTQYF.

The CDR3 loop reads CASSNGGGAATGELFF. The CDR3 DNA reads TGTGCCAGCAGCAATGGCGGGGGGGCCGCCACCGGGGAGCTGTTTTTT. The chain uses TRBV3-1 and TRBJ2-2; TRBD2 matches at 9 bases. Trimming removed 5 bases from V and 4 bases from J; junction bases left unmatched: 8. This CDR3 region has 16 residues. Per the germline V gene, CDR1 is LGHDT and CDR2 is YNNKEL (reference sequence). Together with reference TRBV3-1 and TRBJ2-2, the CDR3 gives the full variable domain: DTAVSQTPKYLVTQMGNDKSIKCEQNLGHDTMYWYKQDSKKFLKIMFSYNNKELIINETVPNRFSPKSPDKAHLNLHINSLELGDSAVYFCASSNGGGAATGELFFGEGSRLTVL.

This clonotype showed up just a few times. The CDR3 sequence is CASSIQATETQYF. CDR3 in DNA: TGTGCCAGCAGCATACAGGCGACGGAGACCCAGTACTTC. This chain joins TRBV7-2 and TRBJ2-5; D perhaps matches TRBD1 (5 bases). Germline assignment: CDR1 SGHTA and CDR2 FQGNSA. Trimming removed 5 bases at V and 5 bases at J, with 12 bases between. The CDR3 loop spans 13 amino acids.

The V gene is TRBV5-6, the J gene TRBJ1-2, with unresolved D. V shed 5 bases and J shed 5 bases, with 13 bases lying between them. CDR1 is SGHDT and CDR2 is YYEEEE in the germline V gene. The CDR3 is 13 residues long. The CDR3 region is CASRYQGFYGYTF. The CDR3 DNA is TGTGCCAGCAGATATCAAGGATTTTATGGCTACACCTTC. The entire variable domain, with the rest obtained from reference TRBV5-6 and TRBJ1-2, is as follows: DAGVTQSPTHLIKTRGQQVTLRCSPKSGHDTVSWYQQALGQGPQFIFQYYEEEERQRGNFPDRFSGHQFPNYSSELNVNALLLGDSALYLCASRYQGFYGYTFGSGTRLTVV.

The genes are TRBV20-1 and TRBJ2-1, with 8 bases matching TRBD2. The CDR3 covers 14 residues. Germline V gives CDR1 DFQATT, CDR2 SNEGSKA (reference sequence). V dropped 2 bases and J dropped 5; count of bases not matched to a gene: 5. The CDR3 DNA sequence: TGCAGTGCTAGATTGGGACTAGGTCACAATGAGCAGTTCTTC. It yields the protein CSARLGLGHNEQFF.

The V gene is TRBV5-6, the J gene TRBJ1-1; no clear D gene. Germline V gene data show CDR1 as SGHDT and CDR2 as YYEEEE. CDR3 length: 14 amino acids. Trimming cost V 0 bases and J 1 base, with 7 bases left between them. The CDR3 sequence is CASSLDSRNTEAFF. CDR3 DNA sequence: TGTGCCAGCAGCTTGGATTCTAGGAACACTGAAGCTTTCTTT.

The chain couples TRBV7-2 to TRBJ2-1; TRBD2 matches 10 bases. CDR3 length equals 16 residues. Trimming cost V 1 base and J 9 bases; bases outside gene matches: 9. In germline, CDR1 is SGHTA, CDR2 FQGNSA. The CDR3 sequence: CASSLGAGGPSVEQFF. The DNA of the CDR3 is TGTGCCAGCAGCTTAGGAGCGGGAGGGCCTTCCGTTGAGCAGTTCTTC.

The chain combines TRBV9 with TRBJ1-2, with D possibly TRBD1 on 6 matching bases. The germline CDR1 and CDR2 sequences are SGDLS and YYNGEE. V was cut by 0 bases and J by 4 bases, with 10 bases left in between. This CDR3 spans 14 amino acids. CDR3 DNA: TGTGCCAGCAGCGTAGCGGACAGACCCTATGGCTACACCTTC. It encodes CASSVADRPYGYTF.

The sample holds a few counts of this clonotype. The rearrangement links TRBV5-1 to TRBJ2-2; D is possibly TRBD2 (6 bases). Germline V gives CDR1 SGHRS, CDR2 YFSETQ. V was clipped by 2 bases and J by 5 bases, with 13 bases between them. The CDR3 length is 15 residues. The CDR3 bases are TGCGCCAGCAGCTTCACCGTAGGAGGGACCGGGGAGCTGTTTTTT. Protein product: CASSFTVGGTGELFF.

In its sample, this clonotype was seen a few times. CDR3 sequence (DNA): TGTGCCAGCAGCCAAGAATTGCGGGGGACTGAAGCTTTCTTT. This sequence encodes CASSQELRGTEAFF. V gene TRBV4-2 combines with J gene TRBJ1-1; TRBD1 is a possible D gene (5 bases). The germline V gene encodes CDR1 LGHNA and CDR2 YNFKEQ. V was clipped by 0 bases and J by 5 bases, with 10 bases between them. The CDR3 is 14 amino acids.

In its sample, this clonotype was seen once. The V call is TRBV15, the J call TRBJ2-1; 7 bases map to TRBD2. This CDR3 has 14 residues. The V and J ends lost 1 base and 8 bases, in that order; junction bases with no gene match: 5. Germline CDR1 reads LNHNV; CDR2 reads YYDKDF (reference sequence). DNA for the CDR3: TGTGCCACCAGCAGAGGGGGAGGGATGGATGAGCAGTTCTTC. Encoded protein: CATSRGGGMDEQFF.

This clonotype turned up a few times. V and J are TRBV7-9 and TRBJ2-1; no clear D. V was clipped by 1 base and J by 9 bases, with 13 bases between them. Germline values: CDR1 SEHNR, CDR2 FQNEAQ (reference sequence). CDR3 length equals 14 residues. The CDR3 loop is CASSLESVPSEQFF. The CDR3 DNA reads as TGTGCCAGCAGCTTAGAATCGGTGCCCTCTGAGCAGTTCTTC.

This clonotype was detected only a few times. DNA of the CDR3: TGTGCCAGCTCACCGTTGGGACTAGCGAGGGTCACAGATACGCAGTATTTT. This gives the protein CASSPLGLARVTDTQYF. The chain joins TRBV18 to TRBJ2-3; 10 bases fit TRBD2. The CDR3 is made up of 17 amino acids. Germline CDR1 KGHSH, CDR2 LQKENI. V was clipped by 3 bases and J by 2 bases; unmatched bases: 8.

This clonotype was counted ten times or more. This chain uses TRBV12-3 or TRBV12-4 with TRBJ2-1, with 10 nucleotides matching TRBD1. The CDR3 loop spans 14 amino acids. Trimming cost V 5 bases and J 5 bases; bases outside gene matches: 3. In DNA, the CDR3 is TGTGCCAGCAGTCGGACAGGGGGGCACAATGAGCAGTTCTTC. Translated, it gives CASSRTGGHNEQFF.

The V call is TRBV12-3 or TRBV12-4, the J call TRBJ2-7; D uncertain. The germline V and J ends were trimmed by 3 bases and 3 bases, with 15 bases remaining between them. The CDR3 extends over 15 amino acids. CDR3 region: CASSFSVLGVYEQYF. DNA for the CDR3: TGTGCCAGCAGTTTCAGTGTTCTAGGAGTCTACGAGCAGTACTTC.

V is TRBV5-4 and J is TRBJ1-2, with D maybe TRBD1 (5 bases). The CDR3 is 15 amino acids. Looked up from germline, CDR1 is SGHNT and CDR2 is YYREEE (reference sequence). Trimming took off 3 bases at V and 5 bases at J, with 17 bases between the two ends. CDR3 protein: CASSSPGGEGYGYTF. CDR3 DNA: TGTGCCAGCAGCTCCCCGGGGGGGGAGGGGTATGGCTACACCTTC. Based on the CDR3 plus reference TRBV5-4 and TRBJ1-2, the full variable domain is ETGVTQSPTHLIKTRGQQVTLRCSSQSGHNTVSWYQQALGQGPQFIFQYYREEENGRGNFPPRFSGLQFPNYSSELNVNALELDDSALYLCASSSPGGEGYGYTFGSGTRLTVV.

This chain links TRBV30 with TRBJ1-6; no clear D gene. Germline V gives CDR1 GTSNPN, CDR2 SVGIG (reference sequence). Trimming shortened V by 0 bases and J by 8 bases, and 17 bases separated the two germline ends. The CDR3 extends over 16 amino acids. CDR3 coding DNA: TGTGCCTGGAGTGTATCTCCGCAAGCTTGGCATTCACCCCTCCACTTT. Amino acids: CAWSVSPQAWHSPLHF.

J is TRBJ1-1 and V is TRBV20-1, with D possibly being TRBD1 (5 bases). The germline CDR1 and CDR2 sequences are DFQATT and SNEGSKA (reference sequence). The CDR3 sequence is 13 residues long. V was clipped by 2 bases and J by 8 bases, with 15 bases between them. The CDR3 spells CSARPGLPREAFF. CDR3 bases: TGCAGTGCTAGACCGGGGCTCCCTCGAGAAGCTTTCTTT.

The chain carries TRBV4-3 and TRBJ2-7, with D tentatively TRBD2 (6 bases). Looked up from germline, CDR1 is LGHNA and CDR2 is YSLEER. Trimming pared 3 bases from V and 5 bases from J, leaving 11 bases between. There are 13 residues in the CDR3. This CDR3 is CASSQELANEQYF. The CDR3 DNA is TGCGCCAGCAGCCAGGAGCTAGCGAACGAGCAGTACTTC.

The chain combines TRBV3-1 with TRBJ2-7; 10 nucleotides match TRBD2. The CDR3 consists of 16 residues. Germline CDR1 LGHDT, CDR2 YNNKEL (reference sequence). J was trimmed by 0 bases and V by 3 bases; bases with no gene match: 5. DNA for the CDR3: TGTGCCAGCAGCCAGAGCCCTAGCGGGAGCTCCTACGAGCAGTACTTC. The encoded protein is CASSQSPSGSSYEQYF.

This chain connects TRBV30 to TRBJ2-5, with D unresolved. V lost 0 bases and J 2 bases, leaving 10 bases between the germline ends. The CDR3 covers 14 residues. Germline V gene data show CDR1 as GTSNPN and CDR2 as SVGIG (reference sequence). CDR3 sequence (DNA): TGTGCCTGGAGTGTATCCAGCTTTCAAGAGACCCAGTACTTC. The encoded protein is CAWSVSSFQETQYF.

This clonotype was observed a handful of times. The V gene is TRBV12-3 or TRBV12-4, the J gene TRBJ2-3, with D unclear. Between the trimmed V and J ends, which lost 6 bases and 6 bases, there was a span of 10 bases. There are 12 residues in the CDR3. The CDR3 loop is CASSSIRDTQYF. As DNA, the CDR3 is TGTGCCAGCAGCTCAATACGGGATACGCAGTATTTT.

As DNA, the CDR3 is TGTGCCAGCACCGACGCCGACAGCTTCTACGAGCAGTACTTC. Protein sequence: CASTDADSFYEQYF. The rearrangement links TRBV6-2 or TRBV6-3 to TRBJ2-7; D possibly corresponds to TRBD1 (5 bases). V was trimmed by 7 bases and J by 3 bases, leaving 16 bases between them. The V gene's germline CDR1 is MNHEY and CDR2 SVGEGT. This CDR3 contains 14 residues.